This T cell receptor (beta chain) was captured by sequencing in a study of cytotoxic CD8 clonotypes in ibrutinib-treated CLL. Whole-study context: Patients attained some 25 partial and 2 complete responses; at median approximately 70 months, approximately 15 remained remitted while approximately twelve progressed.

On this clone: What it binds is unknown.

Broader study findings: Public clonotypes were rare and shrank or held steady on treatment. A rise in clonality was seen at ibrutinib response, and a fall back toward baseline was seen at progression.

CDR3 length: 15 residues. Germline CDR1 and CDR2: SGHRS and YFSETQ. Deletions cut 2 bases from V and 8 bases from J, with 19 bases between. Using immunoSEQ multiplex PCR, the repertoire was profiled, and TCRdb retains in-frame clones only, with some absent. This table holds about 140,000 clones, around three quarters found once. The clonotype originates from a human donor with chronic lymphocytic leukemia. The source material was PBMCs, sampled after 12 months of ibrutinib treatment. This chain joins TRBV5-1 and TRBJ1-2; TRBD1 might be the D (6 bases). This chain's CDR3 is CASSLNAGAGSGYTF. In nucleotides, the CDR3 is TGCGCCAGCAGCTTAAATGCGGGGGCCGGAAGCGGCTACACCTTC.